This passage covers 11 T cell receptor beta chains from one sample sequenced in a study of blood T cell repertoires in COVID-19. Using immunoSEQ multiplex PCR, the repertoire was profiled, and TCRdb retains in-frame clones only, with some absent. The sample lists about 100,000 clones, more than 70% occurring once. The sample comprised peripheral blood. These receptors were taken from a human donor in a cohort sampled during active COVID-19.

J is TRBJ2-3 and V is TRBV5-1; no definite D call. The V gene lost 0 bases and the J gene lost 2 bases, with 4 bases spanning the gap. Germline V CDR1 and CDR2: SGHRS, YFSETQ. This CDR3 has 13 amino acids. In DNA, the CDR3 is TGCGCCAGCAGCTTGGACAACACAGATACGCAGTATTTT. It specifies CASSLDNTDTQYF.

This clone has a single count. DNA of the CDR3: TGTGCCAGCAGTCGTTGGGGACAGGGGATCGAGCAGTACTTC. This translates into CASSRWGQGIEQYF. J is TRBJ2-7 and V is TRBV27, with 10 nucleotides matching TRBD1. V shed 5 bases, J shed 6 bases, and the junction held 7 bases outside the gene matches. CDR3 size: 14 residues. Germline CDR1 is MNHEY and CDR2 is SMNVEV (reference sequence).

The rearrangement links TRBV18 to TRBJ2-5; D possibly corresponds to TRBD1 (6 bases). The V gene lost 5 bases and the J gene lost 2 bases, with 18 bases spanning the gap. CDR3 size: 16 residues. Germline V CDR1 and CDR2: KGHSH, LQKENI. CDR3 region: CASSATYSGVQETQYF. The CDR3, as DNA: TGTGCCAGCTCAGCCACTTATTCAGGGGTGCAAGAGACCCAGTACTTC.

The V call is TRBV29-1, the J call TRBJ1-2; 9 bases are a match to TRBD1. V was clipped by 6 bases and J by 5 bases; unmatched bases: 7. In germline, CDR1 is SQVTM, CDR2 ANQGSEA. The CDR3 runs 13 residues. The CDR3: CSVPGQGGYGYTF. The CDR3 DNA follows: TGCAGCGTGCCGGGACAGGGAGGGTATGGCTACACCTTC.

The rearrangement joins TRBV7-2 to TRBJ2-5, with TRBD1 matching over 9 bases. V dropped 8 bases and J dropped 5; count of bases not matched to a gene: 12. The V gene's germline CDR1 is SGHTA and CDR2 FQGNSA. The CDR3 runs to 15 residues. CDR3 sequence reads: CASGATQGAWETQYF. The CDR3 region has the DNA TGTGCCAGCGGAGCTACACAGGGGGCTTGGGAGACCCAGTACTTC.

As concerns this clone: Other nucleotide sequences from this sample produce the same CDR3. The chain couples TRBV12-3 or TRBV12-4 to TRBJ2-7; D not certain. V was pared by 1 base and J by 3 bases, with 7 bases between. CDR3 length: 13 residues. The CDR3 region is CASSLGAGYEQYF. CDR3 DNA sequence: TGTGCCAGCAGTTTAGGGGCAGGCTACGAGCAGTACTTC.

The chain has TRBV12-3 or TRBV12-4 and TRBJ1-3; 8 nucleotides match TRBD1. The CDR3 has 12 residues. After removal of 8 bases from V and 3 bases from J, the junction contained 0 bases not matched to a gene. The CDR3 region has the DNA TGTGCCAGCGACAGGGGTGGAAACACCATATATTTT. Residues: CASDRGGNTIYF.

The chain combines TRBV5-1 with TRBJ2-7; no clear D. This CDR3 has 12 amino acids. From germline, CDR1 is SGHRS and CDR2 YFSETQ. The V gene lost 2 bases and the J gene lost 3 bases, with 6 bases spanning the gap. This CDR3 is CASSFGNYEQYF. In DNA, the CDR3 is TGCGCCAGCAGCTTTGGCAACTACGAGCAGTACTTC.

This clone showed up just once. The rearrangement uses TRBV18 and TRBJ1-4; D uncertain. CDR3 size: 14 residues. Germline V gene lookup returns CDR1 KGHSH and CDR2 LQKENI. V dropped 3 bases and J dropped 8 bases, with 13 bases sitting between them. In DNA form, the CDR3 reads TGTGCCAGCTCACCGCCGAGTCCGGGAGAAAAACTGTTTTTT. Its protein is CASSPPSPGEKLFF.

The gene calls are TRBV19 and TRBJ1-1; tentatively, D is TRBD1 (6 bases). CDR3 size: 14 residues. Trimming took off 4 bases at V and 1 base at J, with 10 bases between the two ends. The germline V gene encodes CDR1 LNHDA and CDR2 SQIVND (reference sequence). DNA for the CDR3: TGTGCCAGTAGTACCGGACAGTCGAACACTGAAGCTTTCTTT. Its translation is CASSTGQSNTEAFF. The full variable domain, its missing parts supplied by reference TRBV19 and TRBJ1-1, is DGGITQSPKYLFRKEGQNVTLSCEQNLNHDAMYWYRQDPGQGLRLIYYSQIVNDFQKGDIAEGYSVSREKKESFPLTVTSAQKNPTAFYLCASSTGQSNTEAFFGQGTRLTVV.

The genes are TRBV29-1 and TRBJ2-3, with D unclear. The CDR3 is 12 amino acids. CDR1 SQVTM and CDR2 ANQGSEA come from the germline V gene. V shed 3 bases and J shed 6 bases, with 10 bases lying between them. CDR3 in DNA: TGCAGCGTTGAGAATGGGCCGGATACGCAGTATTTT. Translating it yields CSVENGPDTQYF.